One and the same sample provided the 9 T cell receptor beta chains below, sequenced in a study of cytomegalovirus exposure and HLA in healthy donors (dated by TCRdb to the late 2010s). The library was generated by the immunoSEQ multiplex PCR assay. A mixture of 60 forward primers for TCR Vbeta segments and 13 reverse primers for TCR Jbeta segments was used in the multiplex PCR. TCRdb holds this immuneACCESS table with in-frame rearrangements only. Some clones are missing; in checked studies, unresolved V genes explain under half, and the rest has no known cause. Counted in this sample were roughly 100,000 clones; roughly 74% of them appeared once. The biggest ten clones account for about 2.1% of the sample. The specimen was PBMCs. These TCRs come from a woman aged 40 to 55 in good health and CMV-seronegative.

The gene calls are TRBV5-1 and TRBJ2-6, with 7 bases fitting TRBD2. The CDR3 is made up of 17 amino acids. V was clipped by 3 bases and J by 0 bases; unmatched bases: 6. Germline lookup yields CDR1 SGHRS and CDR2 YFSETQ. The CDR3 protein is CASSSRSGNSGANVLTF. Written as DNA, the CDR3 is TGCGCCAGCAGCTCCCGGAGCGGGAACTCTGGGGCCAACGTCCTGACTTTC. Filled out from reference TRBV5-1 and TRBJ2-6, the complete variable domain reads KAGVTQTPRYLIKTRGQQVTLSCSPISGHRSVSWYQQTPGQGLQFLFEYFSETQRNKGNFPGRFSGRQFSNSRSEMNVSTLELGDSALYLCASSSRSGNSGANVLTFGAGSRLTVL.

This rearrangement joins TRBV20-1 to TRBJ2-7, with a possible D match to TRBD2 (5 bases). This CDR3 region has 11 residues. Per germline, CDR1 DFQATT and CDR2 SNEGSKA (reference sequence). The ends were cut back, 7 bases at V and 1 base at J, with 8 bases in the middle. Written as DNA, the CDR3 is TGCAGTGTACGACTATCCTACGAGCAGTACTTC. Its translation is CSVRLSYEQYF.

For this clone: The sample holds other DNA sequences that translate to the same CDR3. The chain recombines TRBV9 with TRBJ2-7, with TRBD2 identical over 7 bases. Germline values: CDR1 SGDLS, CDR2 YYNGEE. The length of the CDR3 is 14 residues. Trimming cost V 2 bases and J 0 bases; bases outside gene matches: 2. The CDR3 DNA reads TGTGCCAGCAGCGTGGGAGGGAGCTCCTACGAGCAGTACTTC. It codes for CASSVGGSSYEQYF.

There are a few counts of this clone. CDR3 DNA sequence: TGTGCCAGCATGAGAGAGCGGGGGGGAGCCTGGCCGCAGTATTTT. Its translation: CASMRERGGAWPQYF. The chain recombines TRBV7-9 with TRBJ2-3; TRBD2 matches 10 bases. The CDR3 is 15 amino acids. Trimming at V came to 7 bases and at J to 10 bases, leaving 14 bases not matched to a gene. CDR1 is SEHNR, CDR2 FQNEAQ, per germline (reference sequence). Based on the CDR3 plus reference TRBV7-9 and TRBJ2-3, the full variable domain is DTGVSQNPRHKITKRGQNVTFRCDPISEHNRLYWYRQTLGQGPEFLTYFQNEAQLEKSRLLSDRFSAERPKGSFSTLEIQRTEQGDSAMYLCASMRERGGAWPQYFGPGTRLTVL.

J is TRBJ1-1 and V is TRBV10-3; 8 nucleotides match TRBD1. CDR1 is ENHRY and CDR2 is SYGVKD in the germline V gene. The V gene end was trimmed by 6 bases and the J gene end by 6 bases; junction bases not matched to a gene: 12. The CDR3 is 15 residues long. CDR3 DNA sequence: TGTGCCATCAGCGCGGTGGACAGGGAAGTCGCTGAAGCTTTCTTT. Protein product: CAISAVDREVAEAFF.

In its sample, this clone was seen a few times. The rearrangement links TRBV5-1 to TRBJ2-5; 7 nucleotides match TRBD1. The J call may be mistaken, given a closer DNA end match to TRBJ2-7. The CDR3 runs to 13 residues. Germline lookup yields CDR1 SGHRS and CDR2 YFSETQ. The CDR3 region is CASSSDTGDEQYF. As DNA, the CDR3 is TGCGCCAGCAGCTCTGATACAGGGGACGAGCAGTACTTC.

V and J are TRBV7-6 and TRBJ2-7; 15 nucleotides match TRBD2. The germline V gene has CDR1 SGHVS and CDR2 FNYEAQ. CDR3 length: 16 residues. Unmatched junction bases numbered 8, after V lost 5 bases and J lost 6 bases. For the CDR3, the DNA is TGTGCCAGCAGCCGGACTAGCGGGGGGGCTTACGGCGAGCAGTACTTC. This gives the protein CASSRTSGGAYGEQYF.

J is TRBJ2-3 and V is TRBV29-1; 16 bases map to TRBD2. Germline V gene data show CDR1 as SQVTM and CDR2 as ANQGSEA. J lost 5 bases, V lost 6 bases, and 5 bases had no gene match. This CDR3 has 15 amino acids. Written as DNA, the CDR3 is TGCAGCGTGGGACTAGCGGGAGGGCCTCAAGATACGCAGTATTTT. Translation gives CSVGLAGGPQDTQYF.

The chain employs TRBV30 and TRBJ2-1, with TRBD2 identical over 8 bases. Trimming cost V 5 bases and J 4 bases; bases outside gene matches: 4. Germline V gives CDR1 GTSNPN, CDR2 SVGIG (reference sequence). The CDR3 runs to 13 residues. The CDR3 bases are TGTGCCTGGGGACTAGCAGATTACAATGAGCAGTTCTTC. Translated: CAWGLADYNEQFF.